The clone carrying this T cell receptor (beta chain) was counted a few times. Regarding time point: persistent/refractory GD, antithyroid drugs over 5 years with positive TRAb. PBMC RNA was the source of the TCR library. Both iRepertoire HTBI primers and Arm-PCR of CDR3 regions were used to build the TCR beta libraries. TCRdb reanalysed the multiplex PCR reads using MiXCR and keeps one entry per CDR3 protein. The repertoire includes approximately 470,000 distinct CDR3 sequences, less than 25% of them detected once, and 7.8% sits in the top ten. This entry is derived from a study of regulatory T cells in long-lasting Graves disease. Trimming stripped 6 bases from V and 4 bases from J, with 18 bases between. Per the germline V gene, CDR1 is SQVTM and CDR2 is ANQGSEA. The CDR3 is 14 amino acids.

The sequenced sample was peripheral blood mononuclear cells (PBMCs), obtained when the disease was refractory, from a patient treated with antithyroid drugs. The gene calls are TRBV29-1 and TRBJ1-2, with D perhaps TRBD1 (6 bases). This receptor was obtained from a female donor with Graves disease. The CDR3 nucleotides are TGCAGCGTCCTGTCCTTGGACAGCCTCTATGGCTACACCTTC. This codes for CSVLSLDSLYGYTF. The complete variable domain, with remaining parts taken from reference TRBV29-1 and TRBJ1-2, reads SAVISQKPSRDICQRGTSLTIQCQVDSQVTMMFWYRQQPGQSLTLIATANQGSEATYESGFVIDKFPISRPNLTFSTLTVSNMSPEDSSIYLCSVLSLDSLYGYTFGSGTRLTVV.